This entry lists 24 T cell receptor beta chains sequenced from one sample in a study of shared clonotypes between healthy human individuals. The protocol was immunoSEQ multiplex PCR, while the TCRdb copy is restricted to in-frame clones and leaves out a portion. The sample has roughly 500,000 clones, roughly 83% seen once. The sequencing sample was made of PBMCs. The receptor set was obtained from a woman aged 35 to 49 in good health. Some clones in this sample may be carry-over from other donors' samples.

The chain links TRBV29-1 to TRBJ2-1; D gene ambiguous. The V end was cut by 7 bases, the J end by 3 bases, with 13 bases between. The CDR3 sequence is 13 residues long. Germline CDR1 SQVTM, CDR2 ANQGSEA. The CDR3 region has the DNA TGCAGCGCCCTGGACCCAGACTACAATGAGCAGTTCTTC. As protein: CSALDPDYNEQFF.

The genes are TRBV10-3 and TRBJ1-2; 7 nucleotides line up with TRBD1. Germline V gene sequence: CDR1 ENHRY, CDR2 SYGVKD. V trimming: 6 bases; J trimming: 4 bases; junction bases outside the gene matches: 14. The CDR3 contains 16 residues. This chain's CDR3 is CAIRLSVGTELYGYTF. For the CDR3, the DNA is TGTGCCATCAGATTATCAGTCGGGACAGAGCTCTATGGCTACACCTTC.

The chain is built from TRBV28 and TRBJ2-7; 11 bases match TRBD2. Looked up from germline, CDR1 is MDHEN and CDR2 is SYDVKM. The V gene end was trimmed by 7 bases and the J gene end by 1 base; junction bases not matched to a gene: 3. This CDR3 is 14 amino acids long. The CDR3 DNA reads TGTGCCAGCACGGTAGCGGGAGGGTCCTACGAGCAGTACTTC. Encoded protein: CASTVAGGSYEQYF.

DNA of the CDR3: TGCGCCAGCAGCCAAGAATTGAATGAGCAGTTCTTC. Residues: CASSQELNEQFF. The gene calls are TRBV4-3 and TRBJ2-1, with D unclear. This CDR3 spans 12 amino acids. V was pared by 0 bases and J by 7 bases, with 4 bases between. Germline CDR1 is LGHNA and CDR2 is YSLEER.

The gene calls are TRBV27 and TRBJ1-5, with 10 bases identical to TRBD1. Germline V gives CDR1 MNHEY, CDR2 SMNVEV (reference sequence). V was clipped by 5 bases and J by 6 bases; unmatched bases: 7. The CDR3 runs to 15 residues. CDR3 DNA sequence: TGTGCCAGCAGTAAAGGACAGGGGGTAGGTCAGCCCCAGCATTTT. Residues: CASSKGQGVGQPQHF.

The chain links TRBV6-1 to TRBJ2-3, with a weak D call TRBD2 (5 bases). CDR3 length equals 13 residues. Trimming cost V 8 bases and J 6 bases, with 15 bases left between them. From germline, CDR1 is MNHNS and CDR2 SASEGT. CDR3 sequence (DNA): TGTGCCAGCTTTCCCTCCGGGGTCGATACGCAGTATTTT. This sequence encodes CASFPSGVDTQYF.

The rearrangement joins TRBV18 to TRBJ2-3, with D perhaps TRBD1 (7 bases). Trimming pared 2 bases from V and 7 bases from J, leaving 13 bases between. Germline lookup yields CDR1 KGHSH and CDR2 LQKENI. This CDR3 has 14 amino acids. CDR3 sequence: CASSPSTGRNTQYF. Here the CDR3 DNA reads TGTGCCAGCTCACCATCGACAGGGAGGAATACGCAGTATTTT.

Only a few counts were recorded for this clone. The chain links TRBV7-8 to TRBJ2-3, with D uncertain. Germline values: CDR1 SGHVS, CDR2 FQNEAQ. The CDR3 runs 11 residues. The V and J ends lost 7 bases and 2 bases respectively, with 4 bases between them. In DNA, the CDR3 is TGTGCCAGCACGTCCACAGATACGCAGTATTTT. Protein sequence: CASTSTDTQYF.

V gene TRBV5-6 combines with J gene TRBJ2-2; D is unresolved. V lost 0 bases and J lost 9, with 15 bases in between. The CDR3 loop spans 15 amino acids. Germline V gene sequence: CDR1 SGHDT, CDR2 YYEEEE. CDR3 residues: CASSLGWQQFRELFF. CDR3 nucleotide sequence: TGTGCCAGCAGCTTGGGGTGGCAGCAGTTCCGGGAGCTGTTTTTT.

This chain joins TRBV27 and TRBJ2-7; the match to TRBD2 covers 14 bases. The CDR3 extends over 17 amino acids. Germline CDR1 and CDR2: MNHEY and SMNVEV (reference sequence). J gave up 2 bases and V 8 bases, and 11 bases lay outside the gene matches. CDR3 in amino acids: CASRRGLAGVAAYEQYF. The CDR3 region has the DNA TGTGCCAGCCGGAGGGGACTAGCGGGAGTAGCGGCCTACGAGCAGTACTTC.

CDR3 residues: CASSLEQGYSPLHF. The DNA for the CDR3 is TGCGCCAGCAGCTTGGAACAGGGGTATTCACCCCTCCACTTT. The gene calls are TRBV5-1 and TRBJ1-6; 7 bases are shared with TRBD1. The ends lost 0 bases at V and 8 bases at J; junction bases unmatched: 2. Germline CDR1 and CDR2: SGHRS and YFSETQ. The CDR3 runs to 14 residues.

Ten or more counts support this clone. A junction end diverges from the germline sequence, so it may reflect a read error. This chain joins TRBV6-1 and TRBJ2-4, with 7 positions matching TRBD2. The germline CDR1 and CDR2 sequences are MNHNS and SASEGT. The CDR3 totals 15 residues. The CDR3 loop reads CASTEGGGTKNIQYF. CDR3 in DNA: TGTGCCAGCACTGAAGGCGGGGGAACCAAAAACATTCAGTACTTC.

The chain links TRBV11-2 to TRBJ1-2; the D is unclear. Germline V gene sequence: CDR1 SGHAT, CDR2 FQNNGV. The CDR3 runs 12 residues. Trimming pared 2 bases from V and 4 bases from J, leaving 5 bases between. CDR3 protein: CASSLRGYGYTF. The CDR3 bases are TGTGCCAGCAGCTTACGAGGCTATGGCTACACCTTC.

This clone was seen ten or more times. The chain couples TRBV28 to TRBJ2-4; D gene ambiguous. The CDR3 covers 13 residues. CDR1 and CDR2 from the germline V gene are MDHEN and SYDVKM. Trimming pared 6 bases from V and 6 bases from J, leaving 12 bases between. The chain's CDR3 is CASRRKSRNIQYF. The CDR3 DNA reads TGTGCCAGCAGGAGGAAATCAAGAAACATTCAGTACTTC.

V usage is TRBV7-2 and J usage is TRBJ2-5, with TRBD2 matching over 13 bases. Germline CDR1 reads SGHTA; CDR2 reads FQGNSA. V shed 5 bases and J 5 bases; nucleotides not matched to a gene: 11. The CDR3 is 17 amino acids. The CDR3 nucleotides are TGTGCCAGCAGCACCCGGCAGACTAGCGGGAGGTCTGAGACCCAGTACTTC. Encoded protein: CASSTRQTSGRSETQYF.

The V gene is TRBV6-1, the J gene TRBJ2-3; 13 bases are a match to TRBD2. The ends lost 4 bases at V and 3 bases at J; junction bases unmatched: 4. The CDR3 is 16 residues long. In germline, CDR1 is MNHNS, CDR2 SASEGT. The CDR3 bases are TGTGCCAGCAGTGGTTTACTAGCGGGAGGGACAGATACGCAGTATTTT. Its translation is CASSGLLAGGTDTQYF.

The CDR3 reads CASSLFGSEETQYF. For the CDR3, the DNA is TGCGCCAGCAGCTTGTTCGGCTCGGAAGAGACCCAGTACTTC. This chain links TRBV5-1 with TRBJ2-5, with unresolved D. V was shortened by 1 base and J by 3 bases, with 10 bases between the two germline ends. Germline CDR1 SGHRS, CDR2 YFSETQ. This CDR3 comprises 14 residues.

A remark on this clone: The identical CDR3 is also encoded by other nucleotide sequences in the sample. This chain joins TRBV5-1 and TRBJ1-6, with no clear D. This CDR3 comprises 13 residues. In germline, CDR1 is SGHRS, CDR2 YFSETQ. Trimming took off 0 bases at V and 9 bases at J, with 7 bases between the two ends. CDR3 in DNA: TGCGCCAGCAGCTTGGCCGGTTTTTCACCCCTCCACTTT. Encoded protein: CASSLAGFSPLHF.

The chain uses TRBV6-4 and TRBJ1-1, with a possible D match to TRBD1 (6 bases). Germline CDR1 and CDR2: MRHNA and SNTAGT. The CDR3 consists of 15 residues. Trimming took off 4 bases at V and 2 bases at J, with 14 bases between the two ends. The CDR3 region is CASSARTALNTEAFF. DNA for the CDR3: TGTGCCAGCAGTGCCCGGACAGCTTTAAACACTGAAGCTTTCTTT.

This sequence joins TRBV7-2 and TRBJ1-4, with a tentative D call TRBD1 (6 bases). Germline V gene lookup returns CDR1 SGHTA and CDR2 FQGNSA. Between the trimmed V and J ends, which lost 1 base and 8 bases, there was a span of 11 bases. This CDR3 is 14 amino acids long. The CDR3 loop is CASSLGGAGEKLFF. DNA for the CDR3: TGTGCCAGCAGCTTAGGGGGGGCTGGGGAAAAACTGTTTTTT.

This clone was seen many times. The chain carries TRBV18 and TRBJ2-7; 11 nucleotides line up with TRBD2. CDR1 and CDR2 from the germline V gene are KGHSH and LQKENI. The length of the CDR3 is 16 residues. V shed 0 bases and J 6 bases; nucleotides not matched to a gene: 7. This CDR3 is CASSPPVAGGRAEQYF. The DNA of the CDR3 is TGTGCCAGCTCACCACCGGTAGCGGGAGGGCGGGCCGAGCAGTACTTC.

The V and J genes are TRBV5-1 and TRBJ2-7; TRBD2 matches at 7 bases. The CDR3 has 16 residues. Germline V gives CDR1 SGHRS, CDR2 YFSETQ. After removal of 4 bases from V and 0 bases from J, the junction contained 10 bases not matched to a gene. The CDR3 spells CASSPILGGGSYEQYF. CDR3 sequence (DNA): TGCGCCAGCAGCCCTATTTTAGGCGGGGGCTCCTACGAGCAGTACTTC.

The chain's CDR3 is CASRPRQGNMNTEAFF. The CDR3 nucleotides read TGTGCCAGCAGACCCCGACAGGGTAACATGAACACTGAAGCTTTCTTT. The chain carries TRBV7-9 and TRBJ1-1, with 7 nucleotides matching TRBD1. CDR1 is SEHNR, CDR2 FQNEAQ, per germline (reference sequence). CDR3 length equals 16 residues. V shed 6 bases and J 0 bases; nucleotides not matched to a gene: 10.

Here the CDR3 reads CAWRKANTGELFF. CDR3 DNA sequence: TGTGCCTGGAGAAAAGCTAACACCGGGGAGCTGTTTTTT. J is TRBJ2-2 and V is TRBV30; D uncertain. Trimming cost V 3 bases and J 2 bases, with 7 bases left between them. The CDR3 is made up of 13 amino acids. In germline, CDR1 is GTSNPN, CDR2 SVGIG (reference sequence).